The 2 T cell receptor beta chains in this list originate from one sample, sequenced in a study of T cells in Graves' hyperthyroidism and ophthalmopathy. TCR beta CDR3 sequences were amplified from RNA transcripts. Carried out on the TCR CDR3, a first-round RT-PCR used the HTBI primer set. MiXCR was run by TCRdb on the multiplex PCR reads, yielding one entry per CDR3 protein. The sample lists just over 550,000 distinct CDR3 sequences, about 43% occurring once. Sequencing used peripheral blood or thyroid tissue (not recorded which). All receptors derive from a woman aged 18-30 years with Graves' hyperthyroidism.

The rearrangement joins TRBV14 to TRBJ2-5; 7 bases are a match to TRBD2. The CDR3 has 15 amino acids. The V gene's germline CDR1 is SGHDN and CDR2 FVKESK. After removal of 1 base from V and 9 bases from J, the junction contained 11 bases not matched to a gene. CDR3 nucleotide sequence: TGTGCCAGCAGCCAAGTGGGGGACTGGAGCGGGGCCCAGTACTTC. Residues: CASSQVGDWSGAQYF.

The rearrangement joins TRBV15 to TRBJ1-4; D is undetermined. CDR3 length equals 12 residues. Per germline, CDR1 LNHNV and CDR2 YYDKDF (reference sequence). V dropped 3 bases and J dropped 11 bases, with 10 bases sitting between them. CDR3 coding DNA: TGTGCCACCAGCAGTGAGGGCGGGAAACTGTTTTTT. As protein: CATSSEGGKLFF.